These 9 T cell receptor beta chains were sequenced from one sample in a study of blood T cell repertoires in COVID-19. Sequenced by immunoSEQ multiplex PCR; TCRdb stores in-frame clones only, minus some. The table includes 72,000 or so clones, approximately 85% detected once. The sequencing sample was made of peripheral blood. These receptor sequences come from a woman older than 75 with active or convalescent COVID-19.

This clone was observed a few times. The chain couples TRBV7-6 to TRBJ1-1; possibly TRBD1 for D (5 bases). The CDR3 loop spans 15 amino acids. The germline V gene encodes CDR1 SGHVS and CDR2 FNYEAQ. Trimming took 5 bases from V and 0 from J, leaving 13 bases between them. CDR3 DNA sequence: TGTGCCAGCAGCCCTCGTGGGGCTATGAACACTGAAGCTTTCTTT. This encodes CASSPRGAMNTEAFF. Filled out from reference TRBV7-6 and TRBJ1-1, the complete variable domain reads GAGVSQSPRYKVTKRGQDVALRCDPISGHVSLYWYRQALGQGPEFLTYFNYEAQQDKSGLPNDRFSAERPEGSISTLTIQRTEQRDSAMYRCASSPRGAMNTEAFFGQGTRLTVV.

This clone was counted once. The rearrangement joins TRBV28 to TRBJ2-7, with no clear D. Trimming left V 4 bases short and J 2 bases short, with 6 bases between. The CDR3 has 12 amino acids. The germline V gene encodes CDR1 MDHEN and CDR2 SYDVKM. The CDR3 DNA follows: TGTGCCAGCAGTTCAGGAACCTACGAGCAGTACTTC. As protein: CASSSGTYEQYF.

The chain links TRBV11-1 to TRBJ1-2; D uncertain. This CDR3 region has 13 residues. Per the germline V gene, CDR1 is SGHAT and CDR2 is FQDESV (reference sequence). The V and J ends lost 3 bases and 12 bases respectively, with 17 bases between them. CDR3 in DNA: TGTGCCAGCAGCTTTTCCTTAAAAGAGCCCCACACCTTC. Protein sequence: CASSFSLKEPHTF.

V usage is TRBV4-3 and J usage is TRBJ2-3; 9 positions match TRBD2. Germline V gene sequence: CDR1 LGHNA, CDR2 YSLEER. The CDR3 contains 16 residues. V lost 1 base to trimming and J lost 7 bases; unmatched junction nucleotides: 9. CDR3 sequence: CASSQATGTSSNTQYF. CDR3 DNA: TGCGCCAGCAGCCAAGCTACCGGGACTAGCTCGAATACGCAGTATTTT.

To note about this clone: Compared with germline, one end of the junction differs, possibly owing to a read error. The chain recombines TRBV5-5 with TRBJ2-2, with TRBD2 identical over 9 bases. This CDR3 spans 15 amino acids. Germline CDR1 and CDR2: SGHKS and YYEKEE (reference sequence). The CDR3 is CARSLGGGETGELFF. CDR3 nucleotide sequence: TGTGCCCGCAGCTTGGGCGGGGGGGAGACCGGGGAGCTGTTTTTT.

The V call is TRBV19, the J call TRBJ2-7, with TRBD1 matching 7 bases. Trimming cost V 5 bases and J 3 bases; bases outside gene matches: 10. Germline CDR1 LNHDA, CDR2 SQIVND (reference sequence). The CDR3 extends over 15 amino acids. The chain's CDR3 is CASSVTGTAIYEQYF. DNA of the CDR3: TGTGCCAGTAGTGTGACCGGGACAGCGATCTACGAGCAGTACTTC.

J is TRBJ1-1 and V is TRBV28; D is unresolved. Germline CDR1 reads MDHEN; CDR2 reads SYDVKM. This CDR3 is 13 amino acids long. Trimming shortened V by 2 bases and J by 7 bases, and 11 bases separated the two germline ends. In DNA, the CDR3 is TGTGCCAGCAGTTTAGGCGGTAGAGATGAAGCTTTCTTT. Translated, it gives CASSLGGRDEAFF. Full variable domain (outside the CDR3, taken from reference TRBV28 and TRBJ1-1): DVKVTQSSRYLVKRTGEKVFLECVQDMDHENMFWYRQDPGLGLRLIYFSYDVKMKEKGDIPEGYSVSREKKERFSLILESASTNQTSMYLCASSLGGRDEAFFGQGTRLTVV.

The V gene is TRBV6-5, the J gene TRBJ2-2, with a possible D match to TRBD1 (6 bases). The CDR3 has 15 amino acids. V was shortened by 7 bases and J by 5 bases, with 17 bases between the two germline ends. Germline V CDR1 and CDR2: MNHEY, SVGAGI. CDR3 sequence (DNA): TGTGCCAGCACCTTCCGGACAGACCTGACCGGGGAGCTGTTTTTT. Its translation: CASTFRTDLTGELFF.

The chain is built from TRBV5-1 and TRBJ1-4, with 7 positions matching TRBD1. This CDR3 spans 14 amino acids. Germline V lookup: CDR1 SGHRS, CDR2 YFSETQ. V lost 6 bases to trimming and J lost 0 bases; unmatched junction nucleotides: 2. CDR3 sequence reads: CASKQGTTNEKLFF. The CDR3 nucleotides read TGCGCCAGCAAACAGGGGACAACTAATGAAAAACTGTTTTTT.